Below are 14 T cell receptor beta chains sequenced from a single sample in a study of blood T cell repertoires in COVID-19 (dated by TCRdb to the early 2020s). Receptor libraries were prepared by the immunoSEQ multiplex PCR assay. This is the immuneACCESS table as TCRdb keeps it, with only in-frame sequences that have V and J called. A part of the clones is gone; compared with another copy, unresolved V genes explain less than half, and the rest is unexplained. This sample has approximately 280,000 clones in its table, and approximately 90% of those were observed once. In total, the top ten clones hold about 4.6% of the sample. Sample: peripheral blood. The receptors derive from a man aged 40-55 years with acute or convalescent COVID-19.

The chain is built from TRBV2 and TRBJ2-5; maybe TRBD2 (6 bases). V was trimmed by 4 bases and J by 6 bases, leaving 18 bases between them. Germline CDR1 reads SNHLY; CDR2 reads FYNNEI. The CDR3 is 15 amino acids. The CDR3 loop reads CASSAVDGRGKTQYF. CDR3 in DNA: TGTGCCAGCAGTGCAGTGGACGGGCGCGGGAAGACCCAGTACTTC.

This clone was counted once. The CDR3 is CASSRRQGTNEKLFF. The CDR3 DNA sequence: TGTGCCAGCAGCCGGCGACAGGGGACTAATGAAAAACTGTTTTTT. This chain links TRBV7-6 with TRBJ1-4, with TRBD1 matching over 8 bases. Germline-derived CDR1 and CDR2 are SGHVS and FNYEAQ. The CDR3 runs to 15 residues. The J segment lost 2 bases and the V segment lost 5 bases, leaving 4 bases of the junction unmatched.

This chain links TRBV27 with TRBJ1-3, with a weak D call TRBD1 (6 bases). The CDR3 sequence is 14 residues long. Germline CDR1 reads MNHEY; CDR2 reads SMNVEV (reference sequence). Trimming left V 5 bases short and J 2 bases short, with 10 bases between. In DNA form, the CDR3 reads TGTGCCAGCAGTCTACAGGGAACTGGAAACACCATATATTTT. It translates to CASSLQGTGNTIYF.

V gene TRBV27 combines with J gene TRBJ2-2; TRBD1 matches at 7 bases. The trim removed 5 bases at V and 5 bases at J, leaving 11 bases unmatched. The length of the CDR3 is 16 residues. CDR1 and CDR2 (germline): MNHEY, SMNVEV (reference sequence). Here the CDR3 DNA reads TGTGCCAGCAGTCCAACAGGGGCGATAGGAACCGGGGAGCTGTTTTTT. Protein: CASSPTGAIGTGELFF.

The V call is TRBV5-1, the J call TRBJ2-7; 8 bases are a match to TRBD1. Germline loops: CDR1 SGHRS, CDR2 YFSETQ. The J segment lost 4 bases and the V segment lost 4 bases, leaving 7 bases of the junction unmatched. The length of the CDR3 is 14 residues. The CDR3, as DNA: TGCGCCAGCAGCGGACTGGGACAGGAATACGAGCAGTACTTC. Its protein product is CASSGLGQEYEQYF.

The chain carries TRBV4-1 and TRBJ1-1; 8 nucleotides align to TRBD1. Germline values: CDR1 MGHRA, CDR2 YSYEKL. This CDR3 spans 14 amino acids. V lost 4 bases to trimming and J lost 5 bases; unmatched junction nucleotides: 6. The CDR3 spells CASSLQGAGTEAFF. CDR3 DNA: TGCGCCAGCAGCCTCCAGGGGGCAGGGACTGAAGCTTTCTTT.

This clone was found a few times. V gene TRBV25-1 combines with J gene TRBJ1-1; perhaps TRBD1 as D (6 bases). Deletions cut 7 bases from V and 4 bases from J, with 16 bases between. The CDR3 sequence is 14 residues long. Per the germline V gene, CDR1 is MGHDK and CDR2 is SYGVNS. The CDR3 protein is CASTPDSPSTEAFF. In DNA, the CDR3 is TGTGCCAGCACTCCGGACAGTCCAAGCACTGAAGCTTTCTTT.

The rearrangement joins TRBV27 to TRBJ2-7, with D maybe TRBD1 (7 bases). The CDR3 has 15 amino acids. Trimming took 2 bases from V and 2 from J, leaving 13 bases between them. CDR1 and CDR2 from the germline V gene are MNHEY and SMNVEV (reference sequence). The CDR3 loop is CASSLARRGPYEQYF. The CDR3 region has the DNA TGTGCCAGCAGTTTAGCACGGAGGGGGCCCTACGAGCAGTACTTC.

V and J are TRBV6-5 and TRBJ1-4; no clear D gene. The CDR3 has 13 amino acids. Trimming pared 11 bases from V and 4 bases from J, leaving 14 bases between. Looked up from germline, CDR1 is MNHEY and CDR2 is SVGAGI. The CDR3 spells CAAGRRINEKLFF. CDR3 DNA sequence: TGTGCCGCGGGAAGGAGGATTAATGAAAAACTGTTTTTT.

The chain combines TRBV12-3 or TRBV12-4 with TRBJ1-6; 8 nucleotides align to TRBD1. CDR3 size: 13 residues. Trimming removed 5 bases from V and 8 bases from J; junction bases left unmatched: 2. The CDR3 DNA reads TGTGCCAGCAGTCAGACAGGGGATTCACCCCTCCACTTT. Translated, it gives CASSQTGDSPLHF.

This rearrangement joins TRBV5-6 to TRBJ1-1, with unresolved D. CDR1 is SGHDT, CDR2 YYEEEE, per germline. The length of the CDR3 is 14 residues. V lost 1 base to trimming and J lost 0 bases, with 7 bases between them. DNA for the CDR3: TGTGCCAGCAGCTTGTGGCAGATGAACACTGAAGCTTTCTTT. It encodes CASSLWQMNTEAFF.

The chain combines TRBV6-1 with TRBJ2-1; tentative D call: TRBD2 (6 bases). Germline V gene sequence: CDR1 MNHNS, CDR2 SASEGT. CDR3 length: 15 residues. The V and J ends lost 4 bases and 0 bases respectively, with 10 bases between them. CDR3 in DNA: TGTGCCAGCAGTGGAGGGACTGCCTCCTACAATGAGCAGTTCTTC. Its translation is CASSGGTASYNEQFF.

The J gene is TRBJ2-7, the V gene TRBV5-1, with 7 nucleotides matching TRBD1. The CDR3 sequence is 15 residues long. The V gene's germline CDR1 is SGHRS and CDR2 YFSETQ. V gave up 4 bases and J gave up 0 bases; unmatched junction bases: 7. This chain's CDR3 is CASSKDRAYSYEQYF. The CDR3 nucleotides read TGCGCCAGCAGCAAAGACAGGGCCTACTCCTACGAGCAGTACTTC.

The genes are TRBV19 and TRBJ1-4; possible D gene TRBD1, 5 bases. CDR1 is LNHDA, CDR2 SQIVND, per germline (reference sequence). Trimming pared 3 bases from V and 0 bases from J, leaving 8 bases between. The CDR3 has 15 amino acids. The CDR3 nucleotides read TGTGCCAGTAGTATCCCAGGGACAACTAATGAAAAACTGTTTTTT. Translation gives CASSIPGTTNEKLFF.